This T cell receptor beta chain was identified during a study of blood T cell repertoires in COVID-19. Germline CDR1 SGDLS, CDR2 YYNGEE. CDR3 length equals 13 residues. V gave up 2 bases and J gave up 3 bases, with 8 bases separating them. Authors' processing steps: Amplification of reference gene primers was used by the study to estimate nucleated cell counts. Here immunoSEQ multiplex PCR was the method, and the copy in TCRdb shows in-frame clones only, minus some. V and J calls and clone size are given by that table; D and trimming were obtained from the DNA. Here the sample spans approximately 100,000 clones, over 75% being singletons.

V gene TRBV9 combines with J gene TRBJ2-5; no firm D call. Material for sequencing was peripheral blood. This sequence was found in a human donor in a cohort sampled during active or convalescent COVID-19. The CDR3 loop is CASSVSMEETQYF. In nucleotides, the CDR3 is TGTGCCAGCAGCGTTTCTATGGAAGAGACCCAGTACTTC.